This is a list of T cell receptor beta chains from one sample in a study of T-cell memory formation after mild COVID-19. Using its own MiXCR run on the 5' RACE reads, TCRdb lists one record per CDR3 protein. The data contain about 350,000 distinct CDR3 sequences, roughly 13% of them singletons. Sequencing was performed on PBMCs or a T cell subset sorted from them (not recorded which). These receptors were taken from a young man who had mild COVID-19 (a few samples of this study predate the infection). Cell type and time point are not known. Each CDR3 is given with its conserved first and last residue.

J gene,V gene,CDR3 length,CDR3 protein
TRBJ1-1,TRBV6-6,13,CASSYSTNPEAFF
TRBJ2-4,TRBV15,15,CATSRLGLYGDIQYF
TRBJ2-3,TRBV7-2,14,CASSLYGRTDTQYF
TRBJ2-3,TRBV7-3,14,CASRRPGGTDTQYF
TRBJ2-7,TRBV6-6,13,CASSRLRPGTGYF
TRBJ1-6,TRBV7-2,16,CASSLGQGALNSPLHF
TRBJ2-7,TRBV13,14,CASSLGRSSYEQYF
TRBJ2-7,TRBV7-3,15,CASSLSRGRAYEQYF
TRBJ2-3,TRBV7-6,15,CASSPLGLGADTQYF
TRBJ2-7,TRBV6-5,15,CASSYTTGASYEQYF
TRBJ2-7,TRBV2,18,CASSVRTSGRLDSYEQYF
TRBJ1-1,TRBV18,13,CASSPPQYTEAFF
TRBJ1-5,TRBV7-2,13,CASSFYQDQPQHF
TRBJ2-3,TRBV10-3,15,CAISDKDRGADTQYF
TRBJ2-3,TRBV27,16,CASSLTTGVSTDTQYF
TRBJ2-2,TRBV7-9,15,CASSSIRQGTGELFF
TRBJ2-3,TRBV7-2,14,CASSPGTSGGTQYF
TRBJ2-3,TRBV10-1,14,CASSKGGDTDTQYF
TRBJ2-5,TRBV4-1,18,CASSQDLAGGTLGETQYF
TRBJ2-1,TRBV7-9,15,CASRAGTNSYNEQFF
TRBJ2-7,TRBV3-1,16,CASSQDAGSPIPEQYF
TRBJ1-5,TRBV12-3/TRBV12-4,14,CASSGTWGDQPQHF
TRBJ2-5,TRBV6-5,15,CASSYSTGGRETQYF
TRBJ1-2,TRBV4-1,18,CASSHRWTGGSKSYGYTF
TRBJ2-3,TRBV7-9,13,CASNPAGGGTQYF
TRBJ1-2,TRBV5-5,13,CASRAAGIGGYTF
TRBJ2-1,TRBV6-5,15,CASSYGRGTYNEQFF
TRBJ2-5,TRBV29-1,10,CSVVQETQYF
TRBJ2-1,TRBV5-1,14,CASSPLAGMNEQFF
TRBJ2-3,TRBV20-1,14,CSAREGTGTDTQYF
TRBJ2-2,TRBV4-3,16,CASSPSWGSATGELFF
TRBJ1-1,TRBV9,17,CASSPAGTGKVRTEAFF
TRBJ2-3,TRBV12-5,18,CASGTGTSGGLFMDTQYF
TRBJ2-1,TRBV10-2,11,CASGGQREQFF
TRBJ2-7,TRBV4-3,13,CASSPRDRGEQYF
TRBJ1-5,TRBV5-5,16,CASSLIVAARGQPQHF
TRBJ2-3,TRBV7-2,13,CASSRFSTDTQYF
TRBJ2-4,TRBV27,18,CASSLSGGGSPYINIQYF
TRBJ2-1,TRBV4-3,15,CASSPRGPSYNEQFF
TRBJ2-5,TRBV20-1,13,CSASADLRETQYF
TRBJ2-3,TRBV2,16,CASTLGGLADTDTQYF
TRBJ2-6,TRBV10-3,18,CAISGSRVQTSGANVLTF
TRBJ2-1,TRBV7-2,15,CASSLVGGNDNEQFF
TRBJ1-2,TRBV30,12,CAWGLSRGGYTF
TRBJ2-3,TRBV7-6,17,CASSSDGGASPTDTQYF
TRBJ1-1,TRBV18,12,CASSPAGTEAFF
TRBJ1-5,TRBV6-1,13,CASIRGGNQPQHF
TRBJ2-5,TRBV2,15,CASRAGQIVQETQYF
TRBJ2-1,TRBV5-6,14,CASSFRGGYNEQFF
TRBJ1-2,TRBV5-1,15,CASSLEARGNYGYTF
TRBJ1-5,TRBV18,15,CASSPGQLGNQPQHF
TRBJ2-2,TRBV7-2,15,CATKLQGPNTGELFF